The source of this T cell receptor (beta chain) is a study of cytotoxic CD8 clonotypes in ibrutinib-treated CLL. About the study: About 24 partial and 2 complete responses; at median about 70 months, 14 remitted, about twelve progressed.

The CDR3 is made up of 16 amino acids. Germline V gene sequence: CDR1 SGDLS, CDR2 YYNGEE. Trimming pared 0 bases from V and 0 bases from J, leaving 12 bases between. As regards this clone: Antigen: not known.

TCRdb keeps only in-frame clones here, not all; method: immunoSEQ multiplex PCR. The sample comprises over 150,000 clones, about 72% of which are singletons, and 13% rests with the top ten. General study findings and limits: Clonality was higher at ibrutinib response and returned toward baseline at progression. There were few public clonotypes, and on treatment they contracted or stayed stable. Starting clonality was above that of age-matched healthy donors and tracked circulating CD8+ T-cell counts.

The rearrangement joins TRBV9 to TRBJ1-1; the D is unclear. This clonotype was obtained from a human donor with chronic lymphocytic leukemia. Sequencing was performed on PBMCs, taken after 24 months of ibrutinib treatment. The CDR3: CASSVVKGRMNTEAFF. Written as DNA, the CDR3 is TGTGCCAGCAGCGTAGTAAAGGGTCGAATGAACACTGAAGCTTTCTTT.